This entry is about one TCR beta chain. Its antigen is currently unknown. CDR1 and CDR2 (germline): KGHSH, LQKENI. CDR3 size: 13 residues. Trimming took 5 bases from V and 3 from J; bases not matched to a gene: 3. This record comes from a study of OX40 agonist ivuxolimab in advanced cancers. General study results and limits: Partial responders treated at 0.1-3.0 mg/kg exhibited clonal expansion among the lowest measured.

Assay used: immunoSEQ multiplex PCR; TCRdb lists only in-frame clones, some missing. The sample comprises more than 50,000 clones, approximately 86% of which are singletons, and roughly 0.6% rests with the top ten. This clonotype originated in an adult with an advanced solid tumor such as melanoma, head and neck, liver or kidney cancer. The sample here was CD4+ or CD8+ T cells sorted from blood, taken in a trial of the OX40 agonist ivuxolimab. The rearrangement joins TRBV18 to TRBJ1-1, with 7 bases fitting TRBD1. CDR3 loop: CASSGTEDTEAFF. In DNA form, the CDR3 reads TGTGCCAGCTCAGGGACAGAAGACACTGAAGCTTTCTTT.